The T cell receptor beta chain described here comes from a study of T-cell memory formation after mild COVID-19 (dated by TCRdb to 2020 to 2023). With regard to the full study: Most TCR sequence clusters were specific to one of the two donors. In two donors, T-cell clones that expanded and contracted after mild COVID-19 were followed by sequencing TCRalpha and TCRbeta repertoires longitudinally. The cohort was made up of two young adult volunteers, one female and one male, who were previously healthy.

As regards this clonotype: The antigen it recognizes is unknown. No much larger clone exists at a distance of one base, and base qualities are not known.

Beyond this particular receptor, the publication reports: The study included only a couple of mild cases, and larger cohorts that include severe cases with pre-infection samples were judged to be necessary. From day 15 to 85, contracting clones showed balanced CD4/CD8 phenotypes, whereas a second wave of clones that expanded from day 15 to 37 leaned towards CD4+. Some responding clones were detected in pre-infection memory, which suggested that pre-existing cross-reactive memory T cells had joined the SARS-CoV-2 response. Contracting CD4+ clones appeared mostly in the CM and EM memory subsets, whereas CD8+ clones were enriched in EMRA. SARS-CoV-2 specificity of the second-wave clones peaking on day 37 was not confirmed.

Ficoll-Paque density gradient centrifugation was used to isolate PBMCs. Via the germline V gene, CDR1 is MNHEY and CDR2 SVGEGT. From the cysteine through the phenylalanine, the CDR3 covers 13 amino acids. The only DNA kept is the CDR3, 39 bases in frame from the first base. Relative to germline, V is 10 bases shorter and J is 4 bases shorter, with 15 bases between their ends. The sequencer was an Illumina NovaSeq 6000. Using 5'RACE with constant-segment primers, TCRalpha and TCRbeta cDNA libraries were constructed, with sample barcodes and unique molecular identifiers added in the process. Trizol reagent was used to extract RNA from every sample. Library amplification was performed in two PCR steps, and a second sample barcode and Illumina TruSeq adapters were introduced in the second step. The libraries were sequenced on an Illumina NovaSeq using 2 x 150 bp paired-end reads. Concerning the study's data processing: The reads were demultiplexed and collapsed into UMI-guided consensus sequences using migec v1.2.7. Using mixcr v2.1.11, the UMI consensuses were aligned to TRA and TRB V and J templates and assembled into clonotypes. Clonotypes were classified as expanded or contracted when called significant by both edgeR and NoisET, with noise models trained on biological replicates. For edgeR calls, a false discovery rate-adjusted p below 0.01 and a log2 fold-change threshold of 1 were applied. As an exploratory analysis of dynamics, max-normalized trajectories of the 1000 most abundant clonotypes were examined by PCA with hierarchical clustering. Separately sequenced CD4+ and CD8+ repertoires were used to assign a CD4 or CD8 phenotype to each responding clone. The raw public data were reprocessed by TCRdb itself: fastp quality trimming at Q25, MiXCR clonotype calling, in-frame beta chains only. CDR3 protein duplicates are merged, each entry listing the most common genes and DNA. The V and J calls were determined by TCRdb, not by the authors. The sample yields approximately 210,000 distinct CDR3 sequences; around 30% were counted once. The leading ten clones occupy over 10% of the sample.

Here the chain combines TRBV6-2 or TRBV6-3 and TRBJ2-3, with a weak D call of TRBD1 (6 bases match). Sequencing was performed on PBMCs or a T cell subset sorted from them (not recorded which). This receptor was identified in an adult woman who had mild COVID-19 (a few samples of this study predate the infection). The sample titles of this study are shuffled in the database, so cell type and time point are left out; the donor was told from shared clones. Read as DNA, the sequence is TGTGCCACCGGGGCAGGGGTCCCAGATACGCAGTATTTT. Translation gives CATGAGVPDTQYF.